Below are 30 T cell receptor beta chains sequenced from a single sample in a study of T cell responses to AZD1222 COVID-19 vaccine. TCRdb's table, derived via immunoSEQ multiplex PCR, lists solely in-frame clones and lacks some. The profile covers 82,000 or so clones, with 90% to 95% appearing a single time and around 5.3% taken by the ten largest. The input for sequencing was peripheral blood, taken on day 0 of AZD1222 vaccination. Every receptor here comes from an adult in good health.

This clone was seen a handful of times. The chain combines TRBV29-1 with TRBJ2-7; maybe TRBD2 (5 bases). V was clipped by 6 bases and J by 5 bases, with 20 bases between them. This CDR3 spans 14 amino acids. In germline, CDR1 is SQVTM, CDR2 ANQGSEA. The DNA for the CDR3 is TGCAGCGTGAAAGCGGACGCCTTGGGTCACGAGCAGTACTTC. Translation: CSVKADALGHEQYF.

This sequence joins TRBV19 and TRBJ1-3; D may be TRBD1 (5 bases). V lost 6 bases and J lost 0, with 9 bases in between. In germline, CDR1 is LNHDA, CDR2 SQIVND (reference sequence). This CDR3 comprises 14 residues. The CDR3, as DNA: TGTGCCAGTAGCACAGGAAGCTCTGGAAACACCATATATTTT. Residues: CASSTGSSGNTIYF.

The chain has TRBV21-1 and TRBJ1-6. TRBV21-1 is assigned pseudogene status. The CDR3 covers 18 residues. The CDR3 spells CASSRGRDYCSYNSPLHF. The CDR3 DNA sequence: TGTGCCAGCAGCAGGGGCAGGGACTATTGCTCCTATAATTCACCCCTCCACTTT.

The CDR3 DNA follows: TGTGCCAGCAGCCAAGATAGGATTAATTCACCCCTCCACTTT. It is translated as CASSQDRINSPLHF. The chain combines TRBV4-2 with TRBJ1-6, with D unclear. The CDR3 consists of 14 residues. Germline V gene lookup returns CDR1 LGHNA and CDR2 YNFKEQ. The ends were cut back, 0 bases at V and 6 bases at J, with 6 bases in the middle.

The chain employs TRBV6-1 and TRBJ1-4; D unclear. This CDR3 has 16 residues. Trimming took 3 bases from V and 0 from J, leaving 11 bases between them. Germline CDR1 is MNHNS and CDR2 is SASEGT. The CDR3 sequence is CASSEMTPSTNEKLFF. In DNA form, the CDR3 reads TGTGCCAGCAGTGAGATGACACCCTCAACTAATGAAAAACTGTTTTTT.

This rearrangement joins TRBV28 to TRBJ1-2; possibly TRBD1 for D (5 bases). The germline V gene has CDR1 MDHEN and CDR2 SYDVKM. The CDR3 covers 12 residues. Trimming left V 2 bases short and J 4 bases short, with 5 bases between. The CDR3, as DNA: TGTGCCAGCAGTTTAACAGGCTATGGCTACACCTTC. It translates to CASSLTGYGYTF.

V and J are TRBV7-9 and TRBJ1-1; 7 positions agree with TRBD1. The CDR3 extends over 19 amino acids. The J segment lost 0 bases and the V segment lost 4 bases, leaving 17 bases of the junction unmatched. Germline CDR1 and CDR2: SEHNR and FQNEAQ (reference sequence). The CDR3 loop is CASSSGPRRFGQVNTEAFF. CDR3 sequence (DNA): TGTGCCAGCAGCTCCGGACCGCGACGCTTCGGACAGGTGAACACTGAAGCTTTCTTT.

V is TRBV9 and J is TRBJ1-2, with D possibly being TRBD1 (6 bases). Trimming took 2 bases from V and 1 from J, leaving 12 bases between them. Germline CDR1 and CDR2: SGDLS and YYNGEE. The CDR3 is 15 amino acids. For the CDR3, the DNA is TGTGCCAGCAGCGTTACGGGACATAGTAACTATGGCTACACCTTC. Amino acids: CASSVTGHSNYGYTF.

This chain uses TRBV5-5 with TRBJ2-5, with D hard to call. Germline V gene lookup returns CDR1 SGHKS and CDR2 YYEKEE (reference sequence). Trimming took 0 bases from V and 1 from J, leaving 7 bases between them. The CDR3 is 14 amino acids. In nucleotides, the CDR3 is TGTGCCAGCAGCTTGGAGGTGACCCAAGAGACCCAGTACTTC. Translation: CASSLEVTQETQYF. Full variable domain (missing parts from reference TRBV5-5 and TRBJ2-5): DAGVTQSPTHLIKTRGQQVTLRCSPISGHKSVSWYQQVLGQGPQFIFQYYEKEERGRGNFPDRFSARQFPNYSSELNVNALLLGDSALYLCASSLEVTQETQYFGPGTRLLVL.

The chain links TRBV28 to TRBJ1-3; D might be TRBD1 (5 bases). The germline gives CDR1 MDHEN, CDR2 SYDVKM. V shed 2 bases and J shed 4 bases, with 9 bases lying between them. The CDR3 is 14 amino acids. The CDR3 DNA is TGTGCCAGCAGTTTAAAGGGGAGGGGAAACACCATATATTTT. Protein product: CASSLKGRGNTIYF.

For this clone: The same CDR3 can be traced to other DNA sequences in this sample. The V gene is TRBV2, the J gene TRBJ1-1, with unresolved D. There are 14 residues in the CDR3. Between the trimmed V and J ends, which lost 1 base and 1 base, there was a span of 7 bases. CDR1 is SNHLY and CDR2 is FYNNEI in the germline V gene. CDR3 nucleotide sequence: TGTGCCAGCAGTGAAGTGTCCAGGAACACTGAAGCTTTCTTT. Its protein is CASSEVSRNTEAFF.

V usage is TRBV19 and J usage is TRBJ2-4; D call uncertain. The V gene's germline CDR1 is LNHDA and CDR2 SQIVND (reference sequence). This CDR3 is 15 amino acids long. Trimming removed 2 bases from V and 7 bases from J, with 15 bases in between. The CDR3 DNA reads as TGTGCCAGTAGTATAAGTCCGGGCACGAAGAACATTCAGTACTTC. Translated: CASSISPGTKNIQYF.

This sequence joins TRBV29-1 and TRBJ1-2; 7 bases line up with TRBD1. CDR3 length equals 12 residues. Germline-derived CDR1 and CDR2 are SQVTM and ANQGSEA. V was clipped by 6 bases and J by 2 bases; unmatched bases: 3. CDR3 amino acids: CSVADRNYGYTF. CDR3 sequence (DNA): TGCAGCGTGGCGGACAGGAACTATGGCTACACCTTC.

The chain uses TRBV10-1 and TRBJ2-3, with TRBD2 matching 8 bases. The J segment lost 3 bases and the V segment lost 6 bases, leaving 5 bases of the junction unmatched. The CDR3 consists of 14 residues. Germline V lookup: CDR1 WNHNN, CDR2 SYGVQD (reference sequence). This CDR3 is CASRSGGRTDTQYF. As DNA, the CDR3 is TGCGCCAGCAGGAGCGGGGGTCGAACAGATACGCAGTATTTT.

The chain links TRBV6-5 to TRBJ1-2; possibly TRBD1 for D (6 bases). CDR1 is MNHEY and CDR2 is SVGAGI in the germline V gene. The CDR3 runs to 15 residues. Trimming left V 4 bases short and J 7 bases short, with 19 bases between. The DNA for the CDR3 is TGTGCCAGCAGTTCCCTGGGGGGGACACAGCTTGGCTACACCTTC. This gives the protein CASSSLGGTQLGYTF.

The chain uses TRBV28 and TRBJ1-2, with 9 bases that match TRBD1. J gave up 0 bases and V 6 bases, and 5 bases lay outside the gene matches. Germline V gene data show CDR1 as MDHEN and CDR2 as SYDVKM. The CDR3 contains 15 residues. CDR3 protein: CASRQGALPNYGYTF. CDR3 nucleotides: TGTGCCAGCAGACAGGGGGCTCTTCCTAACTATGGCTACACCTTC.

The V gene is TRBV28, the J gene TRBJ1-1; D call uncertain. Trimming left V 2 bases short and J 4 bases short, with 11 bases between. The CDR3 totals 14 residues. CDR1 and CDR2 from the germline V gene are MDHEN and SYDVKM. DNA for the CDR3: TGTGCCAGCAGTTTACCCCTGACGGGCACTGAAGCTTTCTTT. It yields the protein CASSLPLTGTEAFF. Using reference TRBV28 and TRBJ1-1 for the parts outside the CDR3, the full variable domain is DVKVTQSSRYLVKRTGEKVFLECVQDMDHENMFWYRQDPGLGLRLIYFSYDVKMKEKGDIPEGYSVSREKKERFSLILESASTNQTSMYLCASSLPLTGTEAFFGQGTRLTVV.

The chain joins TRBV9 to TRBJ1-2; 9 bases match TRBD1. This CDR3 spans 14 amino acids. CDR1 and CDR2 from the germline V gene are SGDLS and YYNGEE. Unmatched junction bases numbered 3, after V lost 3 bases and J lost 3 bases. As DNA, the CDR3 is TGTGCCAGCAGCGGCACAGGGGGCTACTATGGCTACACCTTC. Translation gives CASSGTGGYYGYTF.

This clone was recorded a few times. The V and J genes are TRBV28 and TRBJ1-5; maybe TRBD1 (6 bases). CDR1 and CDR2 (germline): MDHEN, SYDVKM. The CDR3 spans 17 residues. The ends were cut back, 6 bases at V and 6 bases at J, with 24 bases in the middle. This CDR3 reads CASSRLDGGQPRQPQHF. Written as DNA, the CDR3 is TGTGCCAGCAGCCGGCTCGACGGGGGACAACCCCGTCAGCCCCAGCATTTT.

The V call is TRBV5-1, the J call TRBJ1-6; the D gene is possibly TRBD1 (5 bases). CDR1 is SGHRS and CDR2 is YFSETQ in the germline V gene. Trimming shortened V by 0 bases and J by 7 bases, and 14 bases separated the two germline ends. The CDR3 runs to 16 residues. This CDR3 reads CASSLDGGPGNSPLHF. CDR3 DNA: TGCGCCAGCAGCTTGGATGGAGGGCCAGGGAATTCACCCCTCCACTTT.

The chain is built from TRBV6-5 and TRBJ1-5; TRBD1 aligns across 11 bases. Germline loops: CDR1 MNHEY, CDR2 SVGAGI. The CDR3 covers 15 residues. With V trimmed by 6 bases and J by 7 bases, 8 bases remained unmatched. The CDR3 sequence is CASRPRTGGGQPQHF. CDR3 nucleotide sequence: TGTGCCAGCAGGCCAAGGACAGGGGGCGGCCAGCCCCAGCATTTT.

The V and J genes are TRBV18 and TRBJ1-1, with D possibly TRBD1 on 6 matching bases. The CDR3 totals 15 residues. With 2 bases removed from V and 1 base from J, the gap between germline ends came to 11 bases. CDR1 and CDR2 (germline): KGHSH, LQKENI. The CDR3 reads CASSPSGQTNTEAFF. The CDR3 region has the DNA TGTGCCAGCTCACCAAGTGGACAGACGAACACTGAAGCTTTCTTT.

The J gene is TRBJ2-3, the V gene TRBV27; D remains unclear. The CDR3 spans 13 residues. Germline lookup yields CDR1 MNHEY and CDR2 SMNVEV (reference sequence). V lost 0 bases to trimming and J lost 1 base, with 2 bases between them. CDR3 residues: CASSLSGTDTQYF. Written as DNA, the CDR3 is TGTGCCAGCAGTTTATCGGGCACAGATACGCAGTATTTT.

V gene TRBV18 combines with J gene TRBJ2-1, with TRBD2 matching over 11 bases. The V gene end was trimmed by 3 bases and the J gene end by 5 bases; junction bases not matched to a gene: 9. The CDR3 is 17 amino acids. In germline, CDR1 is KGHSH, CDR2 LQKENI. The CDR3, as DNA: TGTGCCAGCTCACCGGCACCCGGGACTAGCGGTCACAATGAGCAGTTCTTC. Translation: CASSPAPGTSGHNEQFF.

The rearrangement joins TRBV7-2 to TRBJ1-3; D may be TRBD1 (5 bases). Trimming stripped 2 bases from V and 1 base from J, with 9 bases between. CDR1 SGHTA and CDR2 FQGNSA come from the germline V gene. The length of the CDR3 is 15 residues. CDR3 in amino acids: CASSLSGTSGNTIYF. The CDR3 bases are TGTGCCAGCAGCTTATCGGGGACGTCTGGAAACACCATATATTTT.

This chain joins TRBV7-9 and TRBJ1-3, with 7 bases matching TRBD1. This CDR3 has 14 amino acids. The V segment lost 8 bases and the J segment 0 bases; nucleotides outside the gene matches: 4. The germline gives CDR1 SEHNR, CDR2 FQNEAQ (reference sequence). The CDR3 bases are TGTGCCAGCGGCGACAGGGTCTCTGGAAACACCATATATTTT. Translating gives CASGDRVSGNTIYF.

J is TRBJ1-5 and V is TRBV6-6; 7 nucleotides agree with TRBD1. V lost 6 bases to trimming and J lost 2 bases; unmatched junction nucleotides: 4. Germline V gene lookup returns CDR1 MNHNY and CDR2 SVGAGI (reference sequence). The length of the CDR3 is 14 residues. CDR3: CASREGARNQPQHF. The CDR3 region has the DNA TGTGCCAGCAGAGAGGGGGCGCGCAATCAGCCCCAGCATTTT.

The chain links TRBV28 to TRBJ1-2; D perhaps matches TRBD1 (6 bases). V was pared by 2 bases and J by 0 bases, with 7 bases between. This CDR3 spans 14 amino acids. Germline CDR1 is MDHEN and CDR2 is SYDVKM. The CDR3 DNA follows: TGTGCCAGCAGTTTAAGGACAGCTAACTATGGCTACACCTTC. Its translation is CASSLRTANYGYTF.

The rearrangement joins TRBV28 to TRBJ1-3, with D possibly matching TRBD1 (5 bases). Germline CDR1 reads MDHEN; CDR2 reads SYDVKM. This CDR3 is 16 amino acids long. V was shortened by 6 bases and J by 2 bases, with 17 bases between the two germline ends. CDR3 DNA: TGTGCCAGCAGCCCCGGGGGGGAGGGAACTGGAAACACCATATATTTT. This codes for CASSPGGEGTGNTIYF.

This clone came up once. CDR3 loop: CASSEVRAIQYF. As DNA, the CDR3 is TGTGCCAGCAGTGAAGTCCGCGCCATTCAGTACTTC. The rearrangement uses TRBV6-1 and TRBJ2-4; D uncertain. The V gene's germline CDR1 is MNHNS and CDR2 SASEGT. The CDR3 consists of 12 residues. The ends were cut back, 1 base at V and 9 bases at J, with 7 bases in the middle.